Below are 10 T cell receptor beta chains sequenced from a single sample in a study of T cell responses to AZD1222 COVID-19 vaccine. Here immunoSEQ multiplex PCR was the method, and the copy in TCRdb shows in-frame clones only, minus some. The table has more than 100,000 clones, about 90% seen once. The source material was peripheral blood, sampled on day 0 of AZD1222 vaccination. Source of these receptors: an adult in good health.

This chain's CDR3 is CASSPPGSLYEQYF. The CDR3 DNA sequence: TGTGCCAGCTCACCACCGGGGTCGCTATACGAGCAGTACTTC. The chain recombines TRBV18 with TRBJ2-7, with no clear D. Trimming pared 0 bases from V and 4 bases from J, leaving 10 bases between. The germline V gene encodes CDR1 KGHSH and CDR2 LQKENI. The CDR3 sequence is 14 residues long.

The chain has TRBV5-1 and TRBJ2-7, with TRBD1 matching over 10 bases. V shed 2 bases and J 6 bases; nucleotides not matched to a gene: 11. CDR1 SGHRS and CDR2 YFSETQ come from the germline V gene. This CDR3 spans 16 amino acids. Here the CDR3 reads CASSFPPGQGKVEQYF. CDR3 nucleotide sequence: TGCGCCAGCAGCTTCCCCCCGGGACAGGGGAAAGTCGAGCAGTACTTC.

The chain joins TRBV5-1 to TRBJ1-6, with TRBD1 matching over 7 bases. Trimming removed 4 bases from V and 7 bases from J; junction bases left unmatched: 11. This CDR3 spans 16 amino acids. Germline V CDR1 and CDR2: SGHRS, YFSETQ. The chain's CDR3 is CASSAGGGRGNSPLHF. The CDR3 DNA is TGCGCCAGCAGCGCCGGTGGGGGCAGGGGGAATTCACCCCTCCACTTT.

The rearrangement uses TRBV7-2 and TRBJ2-3, with 7 bases identical to TRBD2. V lost 1 base to trimming and J lost 3 bases; unmatched junction nucleotides: 10. CDR1 is SGHTA, CDR2 FQGNSA, per germline. The CDR3 spans 17 residues. CDR3 protein: CASSLEVAGALTDTQYF. The CDR3 DNA sequence: TGTGCCAGCAGCTTAGAGGTTGCGGGAGCGCTGACAGATACGCAGTATTTT.

V gene TRBV30 combines with J gene TRBJ2-7, with D hard to call. The CDR3 extends over 13 amino acids. Trimming cost V 4 bases and J 2 bases, with 12 bases left between them. From germline, CDR1 is GTSNPN and CDR2 SVGIG (reference sequence). The CDR3 bases are TGTGCCTGGACTCTGGCGGCACCCTACGAGCAGTACTTC. Protein product: CAWTLAAPYEQYF.

This chain joins TRBV4-1 and TRBJ1-2; D not certain. The CDR3 consists of 13 residues. The germline gives CDR1 MGHRA, CDR2 YSYEKL. The ends were cut back, 2 bases at V and 5 bases at J, with 9 bases in the middle. CDR3 in amino acids: CASSQRVSYGYTF. CDR3 nucleotide sequence: TGCGCCAGCAGCCAAAGAGTGAGTTATGGCTACACCTTC.

This chain uses TRBV6-5 with TRBJ1-1, with 7 positions matching TRBD1. CDR3 size: 13 residues. The V gene end was trimmed by 6 bases and the J gene end by 3 bases; junction bases not matched to a gene: 4. Germline CDR1 is MNHEY and CDR2 is SVGAGI. The CDR3 coding sequence is TGTGCCAGCAGAAGACAGGGTTACACTGAAGCTTTCTTT. Translation: CASRRQGYTEAFF.

This clone was observed a single time. The rearrangement uses TRBV5-5 and TRBJ2-1; weak D call: TRBD1 (6 bases). CDR1 and CDR2 (germline): SGHKS, YYEKEE (reference sequence). Trimming shortened V by 0 bases and J by 6 bases, and 13 bases separated the two germline ends. The CDR3 consists of 15 residues. In DNA form, the CDR3 reads TGTGCCAGCAGCTTGGTTTGGCAGGGGCGCAATGAGCAGTTCTTC. Encoded protein: CASSLVWQGRNEQFF.

The CDR3 reads CASSLRTGDEKLFF. DNA of the CDR3: TGTGCCAGCAGCTTACGGACAGGGGATGAAAAACTGTTTTTT. This chain uses TRBV7-2 with TRBJ1-4; 9 bases map to TRBD1. V was pared by 2 bases and J by 6 bases, with 1 base of the junction left unmatched. Per the germline V gene, CDR1 is SGHTA and CDR2 is FQGNSA. This CDR3 has 14 residues.

This chain joins TRBV19 and TRBJ2-3; 7 nucleotides match TRBD2. The CDR3 has 15 residues. V shed 5 bases, J shed 5 bases, and the junction held 10 bases outside the gene matches. Germline values: CDR1 LNHDA, CDR2 SQIVND (reference sequence). CDR3 in DNA: TGTGCCAGTAGTCCCCGACTAGCCGGGGGAGATACGCAGTATTTT. Protein product: CASSPRLAGGDTQYF.